The source of this T cell receptor (beta chain) is a study of control samples from healthy donors and cancer patients. The V gene end was trimmed by 5 bases and the J gene end by 3 bases; junction bases not matched to a gene: 7. The CDR3 totals 16 residues. Germline CDR1 is SGHTA and CDR2 is FQGNSA. The protocol was immunoSEQ multiplex PCR, while the TCRdb copy is restricted to in-frame clones and leaves out a portion. The table includes roughly 55,000 clones, about 96% detected once. Material for sequencing was blood. This receptor was identified in a woman younger than 35 in good health. The chain carries TRBV7-2 and TRBJ1-5; 10 nucleotides line up with TRBD1. CDR3 nucleotides: TGTGCCAGCAGCGATCGGACAGGGGGGCTCAATCAGCCCCAGCATTTT. Protein product: CASSDRTGGLNQPQHF.